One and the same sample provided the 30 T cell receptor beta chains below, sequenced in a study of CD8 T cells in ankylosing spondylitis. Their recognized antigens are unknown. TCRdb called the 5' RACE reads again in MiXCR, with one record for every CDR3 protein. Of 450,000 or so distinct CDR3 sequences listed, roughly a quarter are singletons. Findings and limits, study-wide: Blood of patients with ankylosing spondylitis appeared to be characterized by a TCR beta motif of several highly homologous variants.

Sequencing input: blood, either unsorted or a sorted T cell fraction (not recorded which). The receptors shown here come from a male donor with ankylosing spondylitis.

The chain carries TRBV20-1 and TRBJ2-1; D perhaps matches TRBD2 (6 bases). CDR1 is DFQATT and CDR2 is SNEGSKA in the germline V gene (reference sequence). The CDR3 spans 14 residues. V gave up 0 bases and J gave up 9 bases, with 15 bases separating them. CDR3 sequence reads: CSARDGRLVFEQFF. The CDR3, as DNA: TGCAGTGCTAGAGACGGCCGACTAGTCTTTGAGCAGTTCTTC.

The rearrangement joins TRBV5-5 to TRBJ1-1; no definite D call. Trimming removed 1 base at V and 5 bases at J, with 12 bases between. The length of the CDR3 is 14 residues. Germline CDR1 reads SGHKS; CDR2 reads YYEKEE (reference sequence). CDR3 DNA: TGTGCCAGCAGCTTGTTACAGAGGATTACTGAAGCTTTCTTT. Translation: CASSLLQRITEAFF.

In nucleotides, the CDR3 is TGCAGTGCCCGGGACAGGATAACTAGCGGGTTGGGCCCCACAGATACGCAGTATTTT. Translated, it gives CSARDRITSGLGPTDTQYF. The rearrangement joins TRBV20-1 to TRBJ2-3, with a possible D match to TRBD2 (9 bases). There are 19 residues in the CDR3. CDR1 is DFQATT and CDR2 is SNEGSKA in the germline V gene (reference sequence). Between the trimmed V and J ends, which lost 6 bases and 2 bases, there was a span of 30 bases.

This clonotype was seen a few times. The DNA of the CDR3 is TGTGCCACCAGCAGAGATCAACTGGCGAACAATGAGCAGTTCTTC. Translation gives CATSRDQLANNEQFF. This chain links TRBV15 with TRBJ2-1; no firm D call. CDR3 size: 15 residues. V lost 0 bases to trimming and J lost 5 bases, with 11 bases between them. The germline V gene has CDR1 LNHNV and CDR2 YYDKDF (reference sequence). The full variable domain, its missing parts supplied by reference TRBV15 and TRBJ2-1, is DAMVIQNPRYQVTQFGKPVTLSCSQTLNHNVMYWYQQKSSQAPKLLFHYYDKDFNNEADTPDNFQSRRPNTSFCFLDIRSPGLGDTAMYLCATSRDQLANNEQFFGPGTRLTVL.

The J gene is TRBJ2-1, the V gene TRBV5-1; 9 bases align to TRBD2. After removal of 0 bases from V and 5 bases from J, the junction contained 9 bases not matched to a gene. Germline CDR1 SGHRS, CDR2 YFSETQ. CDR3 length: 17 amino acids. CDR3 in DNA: TGCGCCAGCAGCTTGGAGACTAGCGGCTGGGGTAACAATGAGCAGTTCTTC. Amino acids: CASSLETSGWGNNEQFF.

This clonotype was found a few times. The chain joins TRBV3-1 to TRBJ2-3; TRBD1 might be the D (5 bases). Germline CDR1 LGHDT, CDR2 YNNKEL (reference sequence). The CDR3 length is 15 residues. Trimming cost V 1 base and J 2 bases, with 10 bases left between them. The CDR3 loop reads CASSQAGYFTDTQYF. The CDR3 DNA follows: TGTGCCAGCAGCCAAGCAGGGTACTTCACAGATACGCAGTATTTT.

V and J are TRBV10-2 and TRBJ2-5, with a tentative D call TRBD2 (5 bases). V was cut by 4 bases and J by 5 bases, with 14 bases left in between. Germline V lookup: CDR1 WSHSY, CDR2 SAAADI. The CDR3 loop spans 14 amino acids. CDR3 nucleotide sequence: TGCGCCAGCAGTGGGGCCCGCCGCGGGGAGACCCAGTACTTC. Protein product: CASSGARRGETQYF.

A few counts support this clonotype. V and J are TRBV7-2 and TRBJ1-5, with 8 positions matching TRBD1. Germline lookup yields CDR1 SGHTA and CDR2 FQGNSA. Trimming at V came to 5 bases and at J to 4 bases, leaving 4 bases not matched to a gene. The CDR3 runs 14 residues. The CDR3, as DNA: TGTGCCAGCAGCCAGGGACAGGCTAATCAGCCCCAGCATTTT. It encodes CASSQGQANQPQHF.

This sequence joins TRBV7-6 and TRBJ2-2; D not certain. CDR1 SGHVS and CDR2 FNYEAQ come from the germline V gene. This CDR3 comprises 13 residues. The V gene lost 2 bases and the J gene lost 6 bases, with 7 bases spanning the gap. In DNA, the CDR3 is TGTGCCAGCAGCTTAAGGTTGGCCGGGGAGCTGTTTTTT. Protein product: CASSLRLAGELFF.

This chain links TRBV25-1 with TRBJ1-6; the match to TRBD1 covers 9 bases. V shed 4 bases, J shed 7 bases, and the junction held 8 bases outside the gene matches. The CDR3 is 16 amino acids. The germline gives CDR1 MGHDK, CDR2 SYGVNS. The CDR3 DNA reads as TGTGCCAGCAGTGTCAGCGGGACAGGGAGGAATTCACCCCTCCACTTT. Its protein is CASSVSGTGRNSPLHF.

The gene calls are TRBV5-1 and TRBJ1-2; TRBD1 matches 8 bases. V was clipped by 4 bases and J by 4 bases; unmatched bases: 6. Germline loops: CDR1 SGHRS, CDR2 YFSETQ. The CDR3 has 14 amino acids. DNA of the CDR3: TGCGCCAGCAGCCCGGACAGGGAGGGCTATGGCTACACCTTC. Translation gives CASSPDREGYGYTF.

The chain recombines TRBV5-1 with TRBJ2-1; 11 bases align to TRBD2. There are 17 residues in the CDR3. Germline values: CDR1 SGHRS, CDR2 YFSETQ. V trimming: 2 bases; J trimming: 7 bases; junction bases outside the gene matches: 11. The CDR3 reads CASSFVPRLAGGNEQFF. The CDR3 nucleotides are TGCGCCAGCAGCTTTGTACCGCGGCTAGCGGGAGGAAATGAGCAGTTCTTC.

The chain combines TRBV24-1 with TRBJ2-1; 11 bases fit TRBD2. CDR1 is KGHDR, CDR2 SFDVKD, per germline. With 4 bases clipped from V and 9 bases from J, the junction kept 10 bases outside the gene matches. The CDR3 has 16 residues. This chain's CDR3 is CATSDPTSGEWVEQFF. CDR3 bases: TGTGCCACCAGTGACCCGACTAGCGGGGAGTGGGTTGAGCAGTTCTTC.

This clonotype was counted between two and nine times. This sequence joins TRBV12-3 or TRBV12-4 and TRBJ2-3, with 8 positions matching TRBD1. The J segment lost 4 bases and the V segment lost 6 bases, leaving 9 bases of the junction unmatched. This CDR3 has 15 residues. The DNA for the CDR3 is TGTGCCAGCAGGGGACAGGCGGCCCCCGCAGATACGCAGTATTTT. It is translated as CASRGQAAPADTQYF.

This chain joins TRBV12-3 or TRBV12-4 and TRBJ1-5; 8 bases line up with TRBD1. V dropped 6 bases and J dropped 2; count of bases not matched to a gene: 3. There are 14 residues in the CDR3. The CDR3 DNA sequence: TGTGCCAGCAGAAAACAGGGGGGCAATCAGCCCCAGCATTTT. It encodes CASRKQGGNQPQHF.

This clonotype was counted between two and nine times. CDR3 in amino acids: CATSFSTENTEAFF. In DNA, the CDR3 is TGTGCCACCAGCTTTTCGACAGAAAACACTGAAGCTTTCTTT. This chain joins TRBV15 and TRBJ1-1; D is possibly TRBD1 (5 bases). Germline CDR1 is LNHNV and CDR2 is YYDKDF (reference sequence). Trimming pared 5 bases from V and 2 bases from J, leaving 12 bases between. CDR3 size: 14 residues.

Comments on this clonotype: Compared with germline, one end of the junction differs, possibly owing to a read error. The CDR3 DNA reads TGCGCCAGCAGCTCCATAGCGGGAATAAGCACAGATAAGCAGTATTTT. Protein: CASSSIAGISTDKQYF. The V gene is TRBV5-1, the J gene TRBJ2-3, with 8 bases matching TRBD2. There are 16 residues in the CDR3. Germline V gene data show CDR1 as SGHRS and CDR2 as YFSETQ.

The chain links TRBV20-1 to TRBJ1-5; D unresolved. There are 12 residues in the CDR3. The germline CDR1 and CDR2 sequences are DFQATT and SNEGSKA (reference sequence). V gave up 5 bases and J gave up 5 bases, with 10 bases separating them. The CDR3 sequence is CSAGGIDQPQHF. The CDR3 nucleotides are TGCAGTGCTGGAGGGATAGATCAGCCCCAGCATTTT.

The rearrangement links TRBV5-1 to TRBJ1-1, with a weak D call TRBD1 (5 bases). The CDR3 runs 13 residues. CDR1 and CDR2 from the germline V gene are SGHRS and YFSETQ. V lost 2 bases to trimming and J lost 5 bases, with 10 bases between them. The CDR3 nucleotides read TGCGCCAGCAGCTTCGGGGGGTGGACTGAAGCTTTCTTT. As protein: CASSFGGWTEAFF. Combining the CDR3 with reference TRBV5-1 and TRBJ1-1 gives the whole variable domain KAGVTQTPRYLIKTRGQQVTLSCSPISGHRSVSWYQQTPGQGLQFLFEYFSETQRNKGNFPGRFSGRQFSNSRSEMNVSTLELGDSALYLCASSFGGWTEAFFGQGTRLTVV.

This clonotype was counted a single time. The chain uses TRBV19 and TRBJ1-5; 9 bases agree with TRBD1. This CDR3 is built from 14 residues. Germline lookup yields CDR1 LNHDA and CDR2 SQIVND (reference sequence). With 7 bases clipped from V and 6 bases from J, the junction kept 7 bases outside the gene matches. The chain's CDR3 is CASTRGDRVQPQHF. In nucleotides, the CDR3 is TGTGCCAGTACTCGGGGGGACAGGGTTCAGCCCCAGCATTTT.

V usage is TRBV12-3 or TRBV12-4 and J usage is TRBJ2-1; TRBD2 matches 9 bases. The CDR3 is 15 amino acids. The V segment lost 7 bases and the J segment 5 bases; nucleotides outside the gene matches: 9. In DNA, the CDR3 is TGTGCCAGCACCGTAAGCGGGAGGTACCACAATGAGCAGTTCTTC. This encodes CASTVSGRYHNEQFF.

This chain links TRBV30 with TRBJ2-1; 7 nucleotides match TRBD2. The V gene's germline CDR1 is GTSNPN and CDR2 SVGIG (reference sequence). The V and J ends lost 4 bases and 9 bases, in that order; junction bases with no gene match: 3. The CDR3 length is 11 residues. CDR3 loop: CAWTSGLEQFF. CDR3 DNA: TGTGCCTGGACTAGCGGCCTTGAGCAGTTCTTC.

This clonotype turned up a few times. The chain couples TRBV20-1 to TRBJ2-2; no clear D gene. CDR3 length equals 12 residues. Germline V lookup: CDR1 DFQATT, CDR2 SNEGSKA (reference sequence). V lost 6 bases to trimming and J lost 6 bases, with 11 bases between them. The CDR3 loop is CSASPIAGELFF. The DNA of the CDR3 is TGCAGTGCAAGTCCCATTGCCGGGGAGCTGTTTTTT.

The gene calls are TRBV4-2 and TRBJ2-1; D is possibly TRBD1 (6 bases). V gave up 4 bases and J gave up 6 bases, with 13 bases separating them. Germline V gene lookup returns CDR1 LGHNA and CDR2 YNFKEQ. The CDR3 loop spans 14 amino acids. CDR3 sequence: CASSLVGTTNEQFF. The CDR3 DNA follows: TGTGCCAGCAGCCTGGTCGGGACAACCAATGAGCAGTTCTTC.

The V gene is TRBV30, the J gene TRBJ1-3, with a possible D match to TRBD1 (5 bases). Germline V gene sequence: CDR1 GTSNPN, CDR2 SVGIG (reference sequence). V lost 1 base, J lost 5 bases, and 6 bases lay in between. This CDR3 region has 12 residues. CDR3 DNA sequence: TGTGCCTGGAGTGGGGACCGAAACACCATATATTTT. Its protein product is CAWSGDRNTIYF.

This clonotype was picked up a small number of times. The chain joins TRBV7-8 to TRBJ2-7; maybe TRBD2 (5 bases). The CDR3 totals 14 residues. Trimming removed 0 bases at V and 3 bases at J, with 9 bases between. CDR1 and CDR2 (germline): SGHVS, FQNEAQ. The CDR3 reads CASSLARADYEQYF. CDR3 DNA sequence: TGTGCCAGCAGCTTAGCGCGGGCAGACTACGAGCAGTACTTC.

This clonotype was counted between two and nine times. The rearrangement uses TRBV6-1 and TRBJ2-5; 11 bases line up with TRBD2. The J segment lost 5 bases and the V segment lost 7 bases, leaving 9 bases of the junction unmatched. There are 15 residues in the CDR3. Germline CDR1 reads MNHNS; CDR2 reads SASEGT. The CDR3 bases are TGTGCCAGCACTGCACTAGCGGGAGCCCGGGAGACCCAGTACTTC. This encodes CASTALAGARETQYF.

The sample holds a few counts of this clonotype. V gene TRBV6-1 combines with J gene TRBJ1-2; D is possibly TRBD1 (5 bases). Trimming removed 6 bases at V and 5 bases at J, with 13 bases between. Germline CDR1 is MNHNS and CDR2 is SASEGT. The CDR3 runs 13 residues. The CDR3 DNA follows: TGTGCCAGCAGCCCGGGACCCCTGTATGGCTACACCTTC. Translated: CASSPGPLYGYTF.

The CDR3 loop is CASSLGQGAMGAYNEQFF. Here the CDR3 DNA reads TGCGCCAGCAGCTTGGGGCAGGGGGCAATGGGGGCCTACAATGAGCAGTTCTTC. This sequence joins TRBV5-1 and TRBJ2-1, with TRBD1 matching over 8 bases. The CDR3 loop spans 18 amino acids. Germline trimming cut 0 bases from V and 2 bases from J; bases unmatched to any gene: 10. Germline CDR1 SGHRS, CDR2 YFSETQ.

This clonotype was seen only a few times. Here the CDR3 DNA reads TGTGCCAGCAGCTTGCATCACGAGCAGTACTTC. Translation: CASSLHHEQYF. The chain links TRBV5-6 to TRBJ2-7; no reliable D call. CDR3 length: 11 residues. The ends were cut back, 1 base at V and 5 bases at J, with 4 bases in the middle. CDR1 and CDR2 from the germline V gene are SGHDT and YYEEEE.